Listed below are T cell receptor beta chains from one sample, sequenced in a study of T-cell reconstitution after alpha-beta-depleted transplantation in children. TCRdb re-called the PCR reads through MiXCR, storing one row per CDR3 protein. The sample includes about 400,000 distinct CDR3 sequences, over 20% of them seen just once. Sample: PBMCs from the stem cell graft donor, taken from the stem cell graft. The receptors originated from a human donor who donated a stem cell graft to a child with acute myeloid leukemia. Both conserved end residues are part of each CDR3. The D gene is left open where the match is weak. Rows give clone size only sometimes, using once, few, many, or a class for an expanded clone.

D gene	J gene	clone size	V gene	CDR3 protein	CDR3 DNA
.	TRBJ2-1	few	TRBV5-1	CASRTAVRVQEQFF	TGCGCCAGCAGAACCGCGGTCAGGGTACAGGAACAGTTCTTC
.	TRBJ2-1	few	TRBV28	CASSSRYEQFF	TGTGCCAGCAGTTCTAGGTATGAGCAGTTCTTC
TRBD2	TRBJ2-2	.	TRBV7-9	CASSPRRTSGDGELFF	TGTGCCAGCAGCCCCCGCCGGACTAGCGGGGACGGGGAGCTGTTTTTT
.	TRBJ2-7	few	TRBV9	CASSVLDGPYEQYF	TGTGCCAGCAGCGTATTGGACGGTCCCTACGAGCAGTACTTC
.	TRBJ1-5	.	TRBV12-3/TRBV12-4	CASRADRERQPQHF	TGTGCCAGCAGGGCAGACAGAGAACGACAGCCCCAGCATTTT
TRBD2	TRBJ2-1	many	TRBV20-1	CSPQRDLQFF	TGCAGTCCCCAGCGGGATTTGCAGTTCTTC
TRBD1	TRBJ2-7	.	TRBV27	CASSRETGGKRYEQYF	TGTGCCAGCAGCCGGGAGACAGGGGGCAAAAGGTACGAGCAGTACTTC
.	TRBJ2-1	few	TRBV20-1	CSASAGSSYNEQFF	TGCAGTGCTAGTGCGGGCAGCTCCTACAATGAGCAGTTCTTC
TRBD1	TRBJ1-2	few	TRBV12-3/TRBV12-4	CASSQQGLDGYTF	TGTGCCAGCAGTCAACAGGGGCTCGATGGCTACACCTTC
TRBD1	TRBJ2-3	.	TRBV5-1	CASRWTGQTDTQYF	TGCGCCAGCAGGTGGACAGGGCAAACAGATACGCAGTATTTT
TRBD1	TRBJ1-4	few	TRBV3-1	CASSFRDRGNEKLFF	TGTGCCAGCAGCTTCCGGGACAGGGGGAATGAAAAACTGTTTTTT
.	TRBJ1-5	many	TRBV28	CASSSDSHSNQPQHF	TGTGCCAGCAGTTCGGACAGTCATAGCAATCAGCCCCAGCATTTT
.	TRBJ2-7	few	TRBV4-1	CASSQGEAVSYEQYF	TGCGCCAGCAGCCAAGGAGAGGCGGTGAGCTACGAGCAGTACTTC
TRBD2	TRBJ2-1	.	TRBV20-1	CSASGLAASYNEQFF	TGCAGTGCTAGTGGACTAGCGGCCTCCTACAATGAGCAGTTCTTC
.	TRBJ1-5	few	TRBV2	CASSERSGRNQPQHF	TGTGCCAGCAGTGAACGGTCAGGGAGGAATCAGCCCCAGCATTTT
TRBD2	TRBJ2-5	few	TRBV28	CASARTSGSKTQYF	TGTGCCAGCGCTCGGACTAGCGGGAGTAAGACCCAGTACTTC
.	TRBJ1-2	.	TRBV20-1	CSADLGTNYGYTF	TGCAGTGCCGACCTAGGTACTAACTATGGCTACACCTTC
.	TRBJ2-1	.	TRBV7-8	CASSLGGTQYNEQFF	TGTGCCAGCAGCTTAGGCGGGACTCAATACAATGAGCAGTTCTTC
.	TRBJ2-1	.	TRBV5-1	CASGSAYNEQFF	TGCGCCAGCGGGTCGGCCTACAATGAGCAGTTCTTC
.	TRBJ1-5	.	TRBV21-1	CASSKKVQPQHF	TGTGCCAGCAGCAAAAAGGTACAGCCCCAGCATTTT
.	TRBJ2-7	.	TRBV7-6	CASSLVGNRYERQYF	TGTGCCAGCAGCTTAGTGGGCAACCGCTACGAGCGGCAGTACTTC
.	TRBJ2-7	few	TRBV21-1	CASSSGPPEQYF	TGTGCCAGCAGCTCCGGCCCCCCTGAGCAGTACTTC
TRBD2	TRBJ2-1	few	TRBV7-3	CASSPSSDGGRGNEQFF	TGTGCCAGCAGCCCCAGCTCCGACGGCGGGAGGGGCAATGAGCAGTTCTTC
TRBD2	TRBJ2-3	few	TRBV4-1	CASSQVGWREGRDTQYF	TGCGCCAGCAGCCAAGTAGGTTGGCGGGAGGGCAGAGATACGCAGTATTTT
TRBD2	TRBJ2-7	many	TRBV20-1	CSATGLAGDSYEQYF	TGCAGTGCTACGGGACTAGCGGGAGACTCCTACGAGCAGTACTTC